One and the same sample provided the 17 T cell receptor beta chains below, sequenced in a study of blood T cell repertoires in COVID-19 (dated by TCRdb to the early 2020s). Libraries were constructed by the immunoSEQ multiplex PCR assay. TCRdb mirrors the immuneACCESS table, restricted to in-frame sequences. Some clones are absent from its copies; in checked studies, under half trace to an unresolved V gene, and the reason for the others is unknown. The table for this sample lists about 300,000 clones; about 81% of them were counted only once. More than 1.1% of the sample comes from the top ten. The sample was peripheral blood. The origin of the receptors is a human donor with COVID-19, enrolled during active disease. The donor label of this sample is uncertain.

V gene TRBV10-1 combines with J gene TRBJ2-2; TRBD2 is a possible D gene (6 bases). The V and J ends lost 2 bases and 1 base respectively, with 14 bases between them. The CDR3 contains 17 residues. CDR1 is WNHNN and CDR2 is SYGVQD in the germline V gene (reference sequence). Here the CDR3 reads CASSELGLAENTGELFF. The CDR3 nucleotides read TGCGCCAGCAGTGAGCTCGGTTTAGCGGAGAACACCGGGGAGCTGTTTTTT.

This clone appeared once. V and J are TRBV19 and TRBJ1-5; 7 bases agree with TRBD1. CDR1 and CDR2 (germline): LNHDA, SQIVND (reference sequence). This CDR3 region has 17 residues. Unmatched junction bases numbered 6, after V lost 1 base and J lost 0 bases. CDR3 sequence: CASSIAQGGYSNQPQHF. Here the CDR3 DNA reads TGTGCCAGTAGTATAGCCCAGGGGGGTTATAGCAATCAGCCCCAGCATTTT.

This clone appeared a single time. CDR3 amino acids: CAALGGSTDTQYF. In nucleotides, the CDR3 is TGTGCCGCCCTGGGCGGGAGCACAGATACGCAGTATTTT. The chain joins TRBV10-3 to TRBJ2-3, with D possibly TRBD2 on 5 matching bases. The V end was cut by 11 bases, the J end by 0 bases, with 12 bases between. Germline assignment: CDR1 ENHRY and CDR2 SYGVKD. The CDR3 contains 13 residues.

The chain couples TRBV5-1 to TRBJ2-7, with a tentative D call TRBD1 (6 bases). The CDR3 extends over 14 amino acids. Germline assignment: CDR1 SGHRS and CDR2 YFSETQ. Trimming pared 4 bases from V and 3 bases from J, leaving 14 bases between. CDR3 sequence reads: CASSQGTINYEQYF. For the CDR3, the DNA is TGCGCCAGCAGCCAGGGGACAATTAACTACGAGCAGTACTTC.

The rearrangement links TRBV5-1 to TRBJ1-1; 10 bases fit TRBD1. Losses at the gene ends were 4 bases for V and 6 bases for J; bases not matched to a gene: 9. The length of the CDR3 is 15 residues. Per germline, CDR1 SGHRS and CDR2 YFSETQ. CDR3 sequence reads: CASSPVGQGEAEAFF. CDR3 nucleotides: TGCGCCAGCAGCCCCGTAGGACAGGGGGAAGCTGAAGCTTTCTTT.

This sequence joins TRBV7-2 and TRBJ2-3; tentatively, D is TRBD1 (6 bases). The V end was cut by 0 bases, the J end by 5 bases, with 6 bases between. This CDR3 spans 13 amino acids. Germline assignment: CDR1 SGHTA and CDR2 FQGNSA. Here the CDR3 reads CASSLAGGDTQYF. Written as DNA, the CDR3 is TGTGCCAGCAGCTTAGCAGGGGGAGATACGCAGTATTTT.

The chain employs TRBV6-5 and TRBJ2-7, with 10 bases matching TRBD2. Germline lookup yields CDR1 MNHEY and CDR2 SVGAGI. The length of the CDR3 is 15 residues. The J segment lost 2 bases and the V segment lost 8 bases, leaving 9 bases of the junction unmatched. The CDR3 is CASRVAGGSPYEQYF. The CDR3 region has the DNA TGTGCCAGCCGCGTAGCGGGAGGCTCACCCTACGAGCAGTACTTC.

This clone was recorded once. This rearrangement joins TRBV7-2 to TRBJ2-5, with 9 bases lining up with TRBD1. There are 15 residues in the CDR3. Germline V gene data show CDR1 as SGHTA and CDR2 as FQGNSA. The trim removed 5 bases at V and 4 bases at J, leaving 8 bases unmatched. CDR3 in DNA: TGTGCCAGCAGCAGGGGGGGACAGGGAGGAGAGACCCAGTACTTC. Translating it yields CASSRGGQGGETQYF.

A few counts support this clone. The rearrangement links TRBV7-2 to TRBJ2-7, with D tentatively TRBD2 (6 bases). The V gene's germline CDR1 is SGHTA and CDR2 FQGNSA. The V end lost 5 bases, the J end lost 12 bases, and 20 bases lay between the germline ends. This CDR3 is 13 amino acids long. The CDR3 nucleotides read TGTGCCAGCAGCGATCCTCTAGCGCCGATGGGGTACTTC. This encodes CASSDPLAPMGYF.

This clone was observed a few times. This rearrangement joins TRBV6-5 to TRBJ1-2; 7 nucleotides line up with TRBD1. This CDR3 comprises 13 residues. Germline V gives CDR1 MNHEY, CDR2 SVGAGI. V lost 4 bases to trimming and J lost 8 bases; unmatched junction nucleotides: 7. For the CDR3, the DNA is TGTGCCAGCAGTTCACAGGGGATGGGCGGCTACACCTTC. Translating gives CASSSQGMGGYTF.

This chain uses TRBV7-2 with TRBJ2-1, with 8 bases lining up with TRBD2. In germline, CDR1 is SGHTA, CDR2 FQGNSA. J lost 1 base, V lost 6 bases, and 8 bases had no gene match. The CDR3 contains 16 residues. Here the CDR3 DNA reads TGTGCCAGCAGACGTATAAGCGGGAGTTCCTACAATGAGCAGTTCTTC. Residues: CASRRISGSSYNEQFF.

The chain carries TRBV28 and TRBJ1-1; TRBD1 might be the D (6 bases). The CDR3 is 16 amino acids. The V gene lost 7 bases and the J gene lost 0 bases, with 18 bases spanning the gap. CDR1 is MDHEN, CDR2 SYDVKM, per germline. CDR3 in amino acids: CASKRDTRLMNTEAFF. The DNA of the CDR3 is TGTGCCAGCAAAAGGGACACCAGGCTCATGAACACTGAAGCTTTCTTT.

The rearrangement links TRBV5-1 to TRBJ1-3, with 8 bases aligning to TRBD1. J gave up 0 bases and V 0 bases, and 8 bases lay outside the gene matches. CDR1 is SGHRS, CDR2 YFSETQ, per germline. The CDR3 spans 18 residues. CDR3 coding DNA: TGCGCCAGCAGCTTGGCCACAGGGGGGCTTACCTCTGGAAACACCATATATTTT. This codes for CASSLATGGLTSGNTIYF.

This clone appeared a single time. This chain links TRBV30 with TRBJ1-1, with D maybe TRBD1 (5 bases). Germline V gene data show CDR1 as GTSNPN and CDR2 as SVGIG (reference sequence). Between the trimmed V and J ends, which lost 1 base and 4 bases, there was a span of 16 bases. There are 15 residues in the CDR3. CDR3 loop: CAWSAQKGLCTEAFF. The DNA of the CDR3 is TGTGCCTGGAGTGCACAGAAGGGGTTGTGCACTGAAGCTTTCTTT. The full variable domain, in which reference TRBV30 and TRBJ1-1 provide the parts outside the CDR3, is SQTIHQWPATLVQPVGSPLSLECTVEGTSNPNLYWYRQAAGRGLQLLFYSVGIGQISSEVPQNLSASRPQDRQFILSSKKLLLSDSGFYLCAWSAQKGLCTEAFFGQGTRLTVV.

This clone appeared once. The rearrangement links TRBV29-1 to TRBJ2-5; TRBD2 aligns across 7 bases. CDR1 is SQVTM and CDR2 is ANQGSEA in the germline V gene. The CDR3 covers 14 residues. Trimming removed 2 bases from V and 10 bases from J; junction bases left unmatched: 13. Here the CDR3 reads CSVERTAGRVDQYF. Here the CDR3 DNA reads TGCAGCGTTGAAAGAACAGCGGGACGCGTCGACCAGTACTTC.

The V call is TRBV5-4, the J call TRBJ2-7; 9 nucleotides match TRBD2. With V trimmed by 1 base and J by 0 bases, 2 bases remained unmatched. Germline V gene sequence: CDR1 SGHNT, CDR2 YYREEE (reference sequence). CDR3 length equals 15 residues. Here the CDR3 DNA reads TGTGCCAGCAGCTTGTCTAGCGGGATCTCCTACGAGCAGTACTTC. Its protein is CASSLSSGISYEQYF.

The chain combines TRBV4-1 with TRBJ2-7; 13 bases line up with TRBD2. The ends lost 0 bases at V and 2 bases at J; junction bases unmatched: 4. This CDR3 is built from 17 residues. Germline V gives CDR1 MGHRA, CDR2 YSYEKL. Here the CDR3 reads CASSQDATSGRTYEQYF. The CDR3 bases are TGCGCCAGCAGCCAAGATGCGACTAGCGGGAGGACCTACGAGCAGTACTTC.